Following are 16 T cell receptor beta chains from one sample sequenced in a study of control samples from healthy donors and cancer patients. The table came from immunoSEQ multiplex PCR; TCRdb's copy has only in-frame clones and leaves some out. The table has fewer than 90,000 clones, around 87% seen once. Source material: blood. These receptor sequences come from a man aged 50 to 59 in good health.

The V call is TRBV28, the J call TRBJ1-2; D remains ambiguous. CDR3 size: 12 residues. The germline gives CDR1 MDHEN, CDR2 SYDVKM. Trimming shortened V by 5 bases and J by 2 bases, and 6 bases separated the two germline ends. DNA for the CDR3: TGTGCCAGCAGTGACCCCAACTATGGCTACACCTTC. Encoded protein: CASSDPNYGYTF.

CDR3 region: CASTDPGQVIGYTF. The CDR3 nucleotides read TGTGCCAGCACCGACCCGGGACAGGTTATTGGCTACACCTTC. This chain connects TRBV5-8 to TRBJ1-2, with 8 nucleotides matching TRBD1. The CDR3 loop spans 14 amino acids. V was clipped by 6 bases and J by 7 bases; unmatched bases: 11. Germline V gene data show CDR1 as SGHTS and CDR2 as YDEGEE.

This clone was found a few times. The chain joins TRBV18 to TRBJ1-6; TRBD1 matches at 7 bases. The CDR3 totals 13 residues. Germline V CDR1 and CDR2: KGHSH, LQKENI. The ends lost 5 bases at V and 6 bases at J; junction bases unmatched: 1. DNA of the CDR3: TGTGCCAGCTCAGGGGACAGTAATTCACCCCTCCACTTT. Protein: CASSGDSNSPLHF. Using reference TRBV18 and TRBJ1-6 for the parts outside the CDR3, the full variable domain is NAGVMQNPRHLVRRRGQEARLRCSPMKGHSHVYWYRQLPEEGLKFMVYLQKENIIDESGMPKERFSAEFPKEGPSILRIQQVVRGDSAAYFCASSGDSNSPLHFGNGTRLTVT.

This clone was seen a single time. The CDR3 DNA is TGCGCCAGCAGCGCAACGGGACAGGGTTTAGGGGGCTACACCTTC. The encoded protein is CASSATGQGLGGYTF. The chain couples TRBV5-1 to TRBJ1-2; 9 bases agree with TRBD1. Germline lookup yields CDR1 SGHRS and CDR2 YFSETQ. The J segment lost 8 bases and the V segment lost 4 bases, leaving 12 bases of the junction unmatched. This CDR3 comprises 15 residues.

The gene calls are TRBV7-2 and TRBJ2-1; TRBD1 matches at 9 bases. CDR1 and CDR2 from the germline V gene are SGHTA and FQGNSA. CDR3 size: 15 residues. The V segment lost 6 bases and the J segment 7 bases; nucleotides outside the gene matches: 10. CDR3 loop: CASSRTGEAGNEQFF. Here the CDR3 DNA reads TGTGCCAGCAGTAGGACAGGGGAGGCGGGGAATGAGCAGTTCTTC.

This clone occurred once. The chain has TRBV4-1 and TRBJ2-5; tentatively, D is TRBD1 or TRBD2 (5 bases each). This CDR3 comprises 14 residues. From germline, CDR1 is MGHRA and CDR2 YSYEKL. The V end lost 3 bases, the J end lost 1 base, and 9 bases lay between the germline ends. CDR3 sequence (DNA): TGCGCCAGCAGCCACCCGGGGCTCCAAGAGACCCAGTACTTC. Translation: CASSHPGLQETQYF.

The V and J genes are TRBV7-3 and TRBJ2-1; possible D gene TRBD1, 5 bases. Germline lookup yields CDR1 SGHTA and CDR2 FQGTGA. CDR3 length: 15 residues. Trimming took off 2 bases at V and 5 bases at J, with 13 bases between the two ends. The CDR3 nucleotides read TGTGCCAGCAGCTTATGGGGCGGAAGCGACAATGAGCAGTTCTTC. It codes for CASSLWGGSDNEQFF.

In this sample, this clone turned up once. The chain carries TRBV10-1 and TRBJ1-2; no firm D call. Germline CDR1 WNHNN, CDR2 SYGVQD (reference sequence). The CDR3 totals 14 residues. The V end was cut by 2 bases, the J end by 2 bases, with 9 bases between. The CDR3 sequence is CASSEGQTNYGYTF. In nucleotides, the CDR3 is TGCGCCAGCAGTGAGGGCCAAACCAACTATGGCTACACCTTC.

The gene calls are TRBV5-6 and TRBJ1-5; TRBD1 might be the D (6 bases). Germline values: CDR1 SGHDT, CDR2 YYEEEE. The CDR3 is made up of 14 amino acids. V was trimmed by 1 base and J by 5 bases, leaving 10 bases between them. CDR3 sequence (DNA): TGTGCCAGCAGCTTGAGGGGGGGGCATCAGCCCCAGCATTTT. Amino acids: CASSLRGGHQPQHF.

The J gene is TRBJ1-6, the V gene TRBV27, with a tentative D call TRBD1 (5 bases). Germline lookup yields CDR1 MNHEY and CDR2 SMNVEV (reference sequence). Trimming cost V 0 bases and J 13 bases, with 10 bases left between them. The CDR3 contains 13 residues. The CDR3 is CASSLSEGLPLHF. As DNA, the CDR3 is TGTGCCAGCAGTTTATCGGAGGGGTTGCCCCTCCACTTT.

This clone was counted a few times. V usage is TRBV6-5 and J usage is TRBJ1-2, with 8 bases matching TRBD1. The CDR3 has 14 amino acids. The V gene end was trimmed by 6 bases and the J gene end by 2 bases; junction bases not matched to a gene: 5. CDR1 MNHEY and CDR2 SVGAGI come from the germline V gene. DNA of the CDR3: TGTGCCAGCAGGTACGGACAGGGCAACTATGGCTACACCTTC. Translation gives CASRYGQGNYGYTF.

The chain is built from TRBV19 and TRBJ1-5; D might be TRBD1 (5 bases). The CDR3 loop spans 13 amino acids. Trimming stripped 3 bases from V and 7 bases from J, with 10 bases between. CDR1 is LNHDA and CDR2 is SQIVND in the germline V gene (reference sequence). The CDR3 reads CASSMGTTQPQHF. The CDR3 DNA sequence: TGTGCCAGTAGTATGGGGACGACGCAGCCCCAGCATTTT.

This rearrangement joins TRBV3-1 (or the pseudogene TRBV3-2) to TRBJ2-3, with 7 positions matching TRBD2. V lost 0 bases and J lost 4; bases outside the gene matches: 4. Germline CDR1 and CDR2: LGHDT and YNNKEL (reference sequence). This CDR3 has 15 residues. This chain's CDR3 is CASSQDWGGADTQYF. The CDR3 nucleotides read TGTGCCAGCAGCCAAGATTGGGGAGGGGCAGATACGCAGTATTTT.

This clone appeared once. The chain has TRBV11-2 and TRBJ2-3, with D perhaps TRBD1 (6 bases). V gave up 9 bases and J gave up 5 bases, with 21 bases separating them. The germline gives CDR1 SGHAT, CDR2 FQNNGV. This CDR3 spans 15 amino acids. The CDR3 DNA is TGTGCCAGTAGTATCAGGGGCCTCATTTTAGATACGCAGTATTTT. It specifies CASSIRGLILDTQYF.

The rearrangement joins TRBV2 to TRBJ1-1; TRBD1 is a possible D gene (6 bases). Germline V gene lookup returns CDR1 SNHLY and CDR2 FYNNEI. Trimming took 5 bases from V and 4 from J, leaving 8 bases between them. The CDR3 has 12 amino acids. The CDR3 loop reads CASSIRGTEAFF. The CDR3 coding sequence is TGTGCCAGCAGTATCAGGGGCACTGAAGCTTTCTTT.

The V gene is TRBV5-1, the J gene TRBJ1-2, with D uncertain. The ends were cut back, 4 bases at V and 4 bases at J, with 23 bases in the middle. The germline V gene has CDR1 SGHRS and CDR2 YFSETQ. The CDR3 loop spans 17 amino acids. The CDR3 protein is CASSGASSSDGGYGYTF. The CDR3 DNA is TGCGCCAGCAGCGGCGCCAGTTCCTCCGACGGCGGCTATGGCTACACCTTC.